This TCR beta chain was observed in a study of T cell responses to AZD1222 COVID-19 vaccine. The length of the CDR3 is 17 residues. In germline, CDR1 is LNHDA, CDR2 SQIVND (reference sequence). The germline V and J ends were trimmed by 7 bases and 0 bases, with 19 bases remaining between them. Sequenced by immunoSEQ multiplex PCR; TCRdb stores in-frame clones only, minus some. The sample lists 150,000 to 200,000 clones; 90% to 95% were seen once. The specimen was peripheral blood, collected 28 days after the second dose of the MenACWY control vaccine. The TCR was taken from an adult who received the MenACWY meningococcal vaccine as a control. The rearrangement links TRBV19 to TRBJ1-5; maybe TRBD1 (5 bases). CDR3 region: CASTAGAGRDSNQPQHF. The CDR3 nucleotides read TGTGCCAGTACTGCCGGGGCGGGGAGGGATAGCAATCAGCCCCAGCATTTT. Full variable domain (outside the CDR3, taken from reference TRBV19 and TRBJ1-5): DGGITQSPKYLFRKEGQNVTLSCEQNLNHDAMYWYRQDPGQGLRLIYYSQIVNDFQKGDIAEGYSVSREKKESFPLTVTSAQKNPTAFYLCASTAGAGRDSNQPQHFGDGTRLSIL.